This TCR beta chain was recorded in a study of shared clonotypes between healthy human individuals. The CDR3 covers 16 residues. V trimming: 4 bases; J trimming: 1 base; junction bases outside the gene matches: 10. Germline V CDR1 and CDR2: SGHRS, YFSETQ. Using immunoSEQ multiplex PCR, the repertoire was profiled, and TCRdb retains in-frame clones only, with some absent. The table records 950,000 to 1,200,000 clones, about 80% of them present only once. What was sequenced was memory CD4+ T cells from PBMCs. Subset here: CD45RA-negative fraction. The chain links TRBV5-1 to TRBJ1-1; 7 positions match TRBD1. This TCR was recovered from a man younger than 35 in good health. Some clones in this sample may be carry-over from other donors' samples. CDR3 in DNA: TGCGCCAGCAGCATTTATACCGGGACAGCGAACACTGAAGCTTTCTTT. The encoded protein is CASSIYTGTANTEAFF.